The entry that follows covers one TCR beta chain sequence. The antigen is unknown. CDR3 length equals 16 residues. Germline V gives CDR1 WSHSY, CDR2 SAAADI. V lost 1 base and J lost 8, with 18 bases in between. The study ran its PCR with 60 Vbeta and 13 Jbeta primers. Here immunoSEQ multiplex PCR was the method, and the copy in TCRdb shows in-frame clones only, minus some. Here the sample table reports about 200,000 clones. The sample is drawn from a study of cytomegalovirus exposure and HLA in healthy donors. The wider study: Across under 450 genotyped donors, over 70% landed in the Caucasian-associated ancestry cluster.

Study-wide results and limits: TCR beta sequences reportedly predicted the HLA-A and HLA-B alleles of most subjects accurately. Excluded were some V segments that proved indistinguishable, including TRBV6-2 and TRBV6-3. Later, an analysis showed that TCR beta chains associated with HLA were more clonally expanded than others that were equally common.

Material: PBMCs. The sequence derives from a girl aged 2-15 years in good health and CMV-seropositive. The chain joins TRBV10-2 to TRBJ2-1; D is perhaps TRBD2 (6 bases). The CDR3 DNA reads as TGCGCCAGCAGTGAGTGGGGGACTCAATCTAGGGATGAGCAGTTCTTC. The encoded protein is CASSEWGTQSRDEQFF.